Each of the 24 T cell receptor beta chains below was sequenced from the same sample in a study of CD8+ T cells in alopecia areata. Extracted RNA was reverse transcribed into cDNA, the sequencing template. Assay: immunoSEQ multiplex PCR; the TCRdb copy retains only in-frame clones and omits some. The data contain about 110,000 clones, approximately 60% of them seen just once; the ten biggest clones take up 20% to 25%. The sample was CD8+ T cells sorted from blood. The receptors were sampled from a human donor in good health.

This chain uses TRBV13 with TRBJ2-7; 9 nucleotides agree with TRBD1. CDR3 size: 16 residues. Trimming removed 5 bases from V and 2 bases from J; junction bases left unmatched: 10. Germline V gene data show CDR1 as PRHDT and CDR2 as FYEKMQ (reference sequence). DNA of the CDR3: TGTGCCAGCAGCGTAGCGGTGACAGGGGGAGCCTACGAGCAGTACTTC. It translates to CASSVAVTGGAYEQYF.

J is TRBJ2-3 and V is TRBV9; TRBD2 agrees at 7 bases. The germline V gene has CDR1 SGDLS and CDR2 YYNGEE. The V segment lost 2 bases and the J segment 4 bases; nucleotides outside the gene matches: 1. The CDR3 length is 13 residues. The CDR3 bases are TGTGCCAGCAGCGTGGGAGGGTCAGATACGCAGTATTTT. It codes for CASSVGGSDTQYF.

CDR3 nucleotide sequence: TGTGCCAGCAGTTACCTAGCGAGGGAGGATTCACCCCTCCACTTT. Its protein product is CASSYLAREDSPLHF. V usage is TRBV6-5 and J usage is TRBJ1-6; D uncertain. This CDR3 spans 15 amino acids. The ends were cut back, 2 bases at V and 8 bases at J, with 13 bases in the middle. The germline V gene encodes CDR1 MNHEY and CDR2 SVGAGI.

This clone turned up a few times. Here the CDR3 reads CASSPRGMNTEAFF. CDR3 bases: TGTGCCAGCAGTCCCAGGGGCATGAACACTGAAGCTTTCTTT. V usage is TRBV28 and J usage is TRBJ1-1, with D perhaps matching TRBD1 (6 bases). There are 14 residues in the CDR3. Germline V gives CDR1 MDHEN, CDR2 SYDVKM. Between the trimmed V and J ends, which lost 5 bases and 0 bases, there was a span of 10 bases.

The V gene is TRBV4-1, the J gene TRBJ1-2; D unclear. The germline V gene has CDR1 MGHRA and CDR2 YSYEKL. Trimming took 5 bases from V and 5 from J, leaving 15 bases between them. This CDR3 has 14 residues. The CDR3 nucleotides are TGCGCCAGCAGCTCCACAGCATTTGGGTATGGCTACACCTTC. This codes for CASSSTAFGYGYTF.

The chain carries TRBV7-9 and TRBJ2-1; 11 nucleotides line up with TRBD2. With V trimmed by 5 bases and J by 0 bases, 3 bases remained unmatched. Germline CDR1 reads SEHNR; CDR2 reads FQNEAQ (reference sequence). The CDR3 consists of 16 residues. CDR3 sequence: CASSPSGGSSYNEQFF. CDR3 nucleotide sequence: TGTGCCAGCAGCCCTAGCGGGGGGAGCTCCTACAATGAGCAGTTCTTC.

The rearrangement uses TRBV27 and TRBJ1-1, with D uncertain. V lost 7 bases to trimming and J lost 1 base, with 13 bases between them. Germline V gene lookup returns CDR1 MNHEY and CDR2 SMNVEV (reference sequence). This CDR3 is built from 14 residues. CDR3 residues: CASNDARGNTEAFF. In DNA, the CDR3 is TGTGCCAGCAACGACGCTCGGGGGAACACTGAAGCTTTCTTT.

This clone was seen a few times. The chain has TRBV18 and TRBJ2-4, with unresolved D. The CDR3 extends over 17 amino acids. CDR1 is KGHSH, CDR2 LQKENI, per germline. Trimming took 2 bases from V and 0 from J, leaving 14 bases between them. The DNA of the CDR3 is TGTGCCAGCTCACCAGCTGAGGTTTCACTAGCCAAAAACATTCAGTACTTC. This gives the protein CASSPAEVSLAKNIQYF.

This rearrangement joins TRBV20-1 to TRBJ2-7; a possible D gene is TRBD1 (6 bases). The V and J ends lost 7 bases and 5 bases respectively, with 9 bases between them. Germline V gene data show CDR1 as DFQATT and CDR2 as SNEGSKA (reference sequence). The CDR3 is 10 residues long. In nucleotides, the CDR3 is TGCAGTGTACAGGGTGACGAGCAGTACTTC. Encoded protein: CSVQGDEQYF.

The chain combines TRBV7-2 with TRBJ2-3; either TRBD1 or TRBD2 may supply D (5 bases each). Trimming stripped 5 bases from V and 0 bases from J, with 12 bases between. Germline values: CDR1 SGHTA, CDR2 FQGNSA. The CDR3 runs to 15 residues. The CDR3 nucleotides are TGTGCCAGCAGCCCTGGGACGGTGAGCACAGATACGCAGTATTTT. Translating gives CASSPGTVSTDTQYF.

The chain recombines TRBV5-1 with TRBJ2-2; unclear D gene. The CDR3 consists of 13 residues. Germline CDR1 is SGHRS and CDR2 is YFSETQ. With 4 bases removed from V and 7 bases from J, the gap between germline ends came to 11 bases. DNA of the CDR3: TGCGCCAGCAGCCCCTCGATAGGCGGGGAGCTGTTTTTT. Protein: CASSPSIGGELFF.

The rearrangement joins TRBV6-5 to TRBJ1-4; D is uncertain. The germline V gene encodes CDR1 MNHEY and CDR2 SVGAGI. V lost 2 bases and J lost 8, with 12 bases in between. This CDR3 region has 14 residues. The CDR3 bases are TGTGCCAGCAGTTACGGCAGTCGGAGGGAAAAACTGTTTTTT. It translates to CASSYGSRREKLFF.

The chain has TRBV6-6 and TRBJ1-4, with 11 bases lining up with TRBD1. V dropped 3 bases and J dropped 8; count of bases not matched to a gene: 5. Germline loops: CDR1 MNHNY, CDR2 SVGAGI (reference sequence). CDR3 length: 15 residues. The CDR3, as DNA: TGTGCCAGCAGTTATAGGGGACAGGGGGACGAAAAACTGTTTTTT. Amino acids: CASSYRGQGDEKLFF.

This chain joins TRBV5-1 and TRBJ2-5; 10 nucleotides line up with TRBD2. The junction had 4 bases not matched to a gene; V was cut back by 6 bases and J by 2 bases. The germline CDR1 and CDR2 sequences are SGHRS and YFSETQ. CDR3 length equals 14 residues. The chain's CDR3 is CASILAGDQETQYF. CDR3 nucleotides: TGCGCCAGCATCCTAGCGGGGGATCAAGAGACCCAGTACTTC. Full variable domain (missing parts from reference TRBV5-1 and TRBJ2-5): KAGVTQTPRYLIKTRGQQVTLSCSPISGHRSVSWYQQTPGQGLQFLFEYFSETQRNKGNFPGRFSGRQFSNSRSEMNVSTLELGDSALYLCASILAGDQETQYFGPGTRLLVL.

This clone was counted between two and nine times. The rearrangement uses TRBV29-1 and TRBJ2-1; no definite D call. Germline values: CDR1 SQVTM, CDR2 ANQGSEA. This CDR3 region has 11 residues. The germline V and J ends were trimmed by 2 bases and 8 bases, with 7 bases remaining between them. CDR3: CSVESLDEQFF. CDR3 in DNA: TGCAGCGTTGAAAGTTTGGATGAGCAGTTCTTC.

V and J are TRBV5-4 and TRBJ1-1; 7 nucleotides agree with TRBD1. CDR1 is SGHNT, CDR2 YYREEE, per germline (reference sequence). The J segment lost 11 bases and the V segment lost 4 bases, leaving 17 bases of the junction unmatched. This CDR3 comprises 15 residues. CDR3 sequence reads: CASSATGEGLGEAFF. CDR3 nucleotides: TGTGCCAGCAGCGCAACAGGGGAAGGTTTGGGCGAGGCTTTCTTT.

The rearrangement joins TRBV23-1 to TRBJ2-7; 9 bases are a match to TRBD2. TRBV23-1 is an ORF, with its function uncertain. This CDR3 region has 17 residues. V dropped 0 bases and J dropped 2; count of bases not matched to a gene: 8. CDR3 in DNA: TGCGCCAGCAGTCAATCAATAAGTAGCGGGGGAACCTACGAGCAGTACTTC. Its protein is CASSQSISSGGTYEQYF.

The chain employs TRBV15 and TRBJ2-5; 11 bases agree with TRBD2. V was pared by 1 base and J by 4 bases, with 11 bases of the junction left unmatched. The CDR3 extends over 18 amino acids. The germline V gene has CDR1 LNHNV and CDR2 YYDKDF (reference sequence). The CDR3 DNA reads TGTGCCACCAGCAGAGGAGTAGCGGGGGGGATTGGCGGAGAGACCCAGTACTTC. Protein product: CATSRGVAGGIGGETQYF.

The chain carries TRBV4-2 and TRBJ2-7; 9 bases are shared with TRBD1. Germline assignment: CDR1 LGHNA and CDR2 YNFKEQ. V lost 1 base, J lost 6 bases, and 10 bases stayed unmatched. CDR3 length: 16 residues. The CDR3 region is CASSQAWTGVFGEQYF. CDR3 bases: TGTGCCAGCAGCCAAGCGTGGACAGGGGTCTTCGGCGAGCAGTACTTC.

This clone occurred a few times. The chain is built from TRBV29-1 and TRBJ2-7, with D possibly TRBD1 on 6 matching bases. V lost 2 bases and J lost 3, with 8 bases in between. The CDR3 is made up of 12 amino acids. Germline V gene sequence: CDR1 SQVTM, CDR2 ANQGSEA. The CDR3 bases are TGCAGCGTTGAAAAACAGGGCTACGAGCAGTACTTC. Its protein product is CSVEKQGYEQYF.

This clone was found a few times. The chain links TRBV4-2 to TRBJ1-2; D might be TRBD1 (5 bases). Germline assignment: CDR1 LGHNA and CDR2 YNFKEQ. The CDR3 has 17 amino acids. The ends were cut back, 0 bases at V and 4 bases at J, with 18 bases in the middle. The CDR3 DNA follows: TGTGCCAGCAGCCAAGAAACAGGTGGCTTGCTCCCCTATGGCTACACCTTC. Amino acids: CASSQETGGLLPYGYTF.

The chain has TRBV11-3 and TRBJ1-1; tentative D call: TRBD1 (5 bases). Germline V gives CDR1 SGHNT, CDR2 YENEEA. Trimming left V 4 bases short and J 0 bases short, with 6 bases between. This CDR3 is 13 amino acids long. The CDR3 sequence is CASSWGVNTEAFF. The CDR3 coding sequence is TGTGCCAGCAGCTGGGGGGTGAACACTGAAGCTTTCTTT. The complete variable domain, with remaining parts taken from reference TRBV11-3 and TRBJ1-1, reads EAGVVQSPRYKIIEKKQPVAFWCNPISGHNTLYWYLQNLGQGPELLIRYENEEAVDDSQLPKDRFSAERLKGVDSTLKIQPAELGDSAVYLCASSWGVNTEAFFGQGTRLTVV.

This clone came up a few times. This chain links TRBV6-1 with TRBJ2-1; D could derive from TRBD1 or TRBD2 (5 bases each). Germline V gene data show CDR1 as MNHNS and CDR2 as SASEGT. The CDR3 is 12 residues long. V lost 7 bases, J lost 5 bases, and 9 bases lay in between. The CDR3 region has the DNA TGTGCCAGCAACTGGGGGAACAATGAGCAGTTCTTC. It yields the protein CASNWGNNEQFF.

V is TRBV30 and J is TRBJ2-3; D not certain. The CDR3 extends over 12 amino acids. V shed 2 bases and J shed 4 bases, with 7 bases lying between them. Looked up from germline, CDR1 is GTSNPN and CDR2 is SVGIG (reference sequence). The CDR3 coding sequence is TGTGCCTGGAGTATTGGATCAGATACGCAGTATTTT. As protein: CAWSIGSDTQYF.